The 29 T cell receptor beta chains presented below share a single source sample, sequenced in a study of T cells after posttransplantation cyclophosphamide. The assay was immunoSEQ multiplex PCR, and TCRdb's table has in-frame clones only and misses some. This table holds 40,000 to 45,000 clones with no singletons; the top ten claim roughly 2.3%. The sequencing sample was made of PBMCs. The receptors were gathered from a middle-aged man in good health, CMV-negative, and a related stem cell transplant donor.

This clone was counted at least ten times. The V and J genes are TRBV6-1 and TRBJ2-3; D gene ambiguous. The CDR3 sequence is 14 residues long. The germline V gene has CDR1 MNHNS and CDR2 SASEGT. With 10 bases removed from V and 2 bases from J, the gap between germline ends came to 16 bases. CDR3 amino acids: CATCPSGPTDTQYF. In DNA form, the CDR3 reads TGTGCCACATGCCCGAGTGGGCCCACAGATACGCAGTATTTT.

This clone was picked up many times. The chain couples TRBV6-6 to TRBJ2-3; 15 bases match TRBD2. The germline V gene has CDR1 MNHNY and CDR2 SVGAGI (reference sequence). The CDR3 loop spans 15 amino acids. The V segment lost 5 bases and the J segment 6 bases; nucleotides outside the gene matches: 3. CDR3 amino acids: CASSLGLAGGDTQYF. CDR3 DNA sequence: TGTGCCAGCAGTCTGGGACTAGCGGGGGGTGATACGCAGTATTTT.

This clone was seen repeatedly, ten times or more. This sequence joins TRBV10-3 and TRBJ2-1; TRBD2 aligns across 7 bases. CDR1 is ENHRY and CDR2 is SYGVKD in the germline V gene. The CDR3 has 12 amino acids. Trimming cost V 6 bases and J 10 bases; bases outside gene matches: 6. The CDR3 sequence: CAIRGGSEEQFF. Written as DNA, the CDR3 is TGTGCCATCAGGGGCGGGAGTGAGGAGCAGTTCTTC.

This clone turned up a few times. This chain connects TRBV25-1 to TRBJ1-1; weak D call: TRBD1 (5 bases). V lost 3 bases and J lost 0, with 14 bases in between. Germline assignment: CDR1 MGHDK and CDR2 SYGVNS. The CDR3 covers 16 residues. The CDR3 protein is CASSDGGGGLNTEAFF. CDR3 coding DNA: TGTGCCAGCAGTGATGGGGGGGGAGGTCTGAACACTGAAGCTTTCTTT.

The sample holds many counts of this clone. Written as DNA, the CDR3 is TGTGCCAGCAGCTTAGCGGCGGCCTCTGGAAACACCATATATTTT. Translated, it gives CASSLAAASGNTIYF. The genes are TRBV7-9 and TRBJ1-3; D not certain. Germline-derived CDR1 and CDR2 are SEHNR and FQNEAQ (reference sequence). V was trimmed by 0 bases and J by 0 bases, leaving 6 bases between them. The CDR3 consists of 15 residues. Filled out from reference TRBV7-9 and TRBJ1-3, the complete variable domain reads DTGVSQNPRHKITKRGQNVTFRCDPISEHNRLYWYRQTLGQGPEFLTYFQNEAQLEKSRLLSDRFSAERPKGSFSTLEIQRTEQGDSAMYLCASSLAAASGNTIYFGEGSWLTVV.

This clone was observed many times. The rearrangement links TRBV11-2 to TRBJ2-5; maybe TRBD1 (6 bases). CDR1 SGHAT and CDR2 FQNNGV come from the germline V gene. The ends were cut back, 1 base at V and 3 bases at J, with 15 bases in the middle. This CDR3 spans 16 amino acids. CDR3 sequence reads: CASSLGWQGLEETQYF. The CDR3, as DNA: TGTGCCAGCAGCTTAGGTTGGCAGGGGCTCGAAGAGACCCAGTACTTC.

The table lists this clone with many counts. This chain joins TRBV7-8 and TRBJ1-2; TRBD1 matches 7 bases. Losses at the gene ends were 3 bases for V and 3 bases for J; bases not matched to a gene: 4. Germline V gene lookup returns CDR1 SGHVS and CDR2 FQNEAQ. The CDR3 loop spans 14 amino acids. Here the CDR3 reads CASSFGDSYYGYTF. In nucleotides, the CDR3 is TGTGCCAGCAGCTTCGGGGACAGCTACTATGGCTACACCTTC. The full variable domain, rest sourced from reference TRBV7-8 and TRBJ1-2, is GAGVSQSPRYKVAKRGQDVALRCDPISGHVSLFWYQQALGQGPEFLTYFQNEAQLDKSGLPSDRFFAERPEGSVSTLKIQRTQQEDSAVYLCASSFGDSYYGYTFGSGTRLTVV.

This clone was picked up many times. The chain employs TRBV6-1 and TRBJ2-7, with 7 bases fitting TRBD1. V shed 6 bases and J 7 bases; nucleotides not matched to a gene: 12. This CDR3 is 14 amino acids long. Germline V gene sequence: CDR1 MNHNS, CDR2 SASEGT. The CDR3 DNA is TGTGCCAGCAGGCCCGACAGGGACGCCTGGGAGCAGTACTTC. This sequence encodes CASRPDRDAWEQYF.

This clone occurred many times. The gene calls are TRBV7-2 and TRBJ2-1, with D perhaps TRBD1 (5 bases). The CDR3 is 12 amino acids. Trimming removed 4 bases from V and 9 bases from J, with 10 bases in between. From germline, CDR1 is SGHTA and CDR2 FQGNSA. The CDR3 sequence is CASSSRVGEQFF. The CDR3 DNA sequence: TGTGCCAGCAGCTCCAGGGTAGGTGAGCAGTTCTTC.

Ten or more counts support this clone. The CDR3 nucleotides read TGTGCCAGCCCTCATAATACAGGGCTTTACGAGCAGTACGTC. As protein: CASPHNTGLYEQYV. V is TRBV5-6 and J is TRBJ2-7, with D perhaps matching TRBD1 (6 bases). The CDR3 covers 14 residues. With 7 bases removed from V and 4 bases from J, the gap between germline ends came to 18 bases. The V gene's germline CDR1 is SGHDT and CDR2 YYEEEE.

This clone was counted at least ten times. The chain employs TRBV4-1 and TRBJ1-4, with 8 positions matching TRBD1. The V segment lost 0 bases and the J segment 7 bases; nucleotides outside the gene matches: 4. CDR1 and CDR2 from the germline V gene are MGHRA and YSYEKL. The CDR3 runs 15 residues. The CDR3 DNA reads TGCGCCAGCAGCCAAGATCAGGGGGCGCTTGAAAAACTGTTTTTT. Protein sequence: CASSQDQGALEKLFF.

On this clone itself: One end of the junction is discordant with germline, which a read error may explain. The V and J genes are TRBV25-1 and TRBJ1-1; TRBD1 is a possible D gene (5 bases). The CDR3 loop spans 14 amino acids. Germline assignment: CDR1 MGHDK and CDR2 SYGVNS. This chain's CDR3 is CVSSEPGGNTEAFF. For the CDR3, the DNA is TGTGTCAGCAGTGAACCGGGGGGGAACACTGAAGCTTTCTTT.

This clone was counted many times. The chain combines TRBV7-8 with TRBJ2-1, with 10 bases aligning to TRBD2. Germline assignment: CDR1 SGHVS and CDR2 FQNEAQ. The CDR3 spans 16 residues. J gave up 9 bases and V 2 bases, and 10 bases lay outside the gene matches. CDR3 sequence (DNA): TGTGCCAGCAGCTTAAGGGCAGCGGGAGGGCCGGTTGAGCAGTTCTTC. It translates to CASSLRAAGGPVEQFF.

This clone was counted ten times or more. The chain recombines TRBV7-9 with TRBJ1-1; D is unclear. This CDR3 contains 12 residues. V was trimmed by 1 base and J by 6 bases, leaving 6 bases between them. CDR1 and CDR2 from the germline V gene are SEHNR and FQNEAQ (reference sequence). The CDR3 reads CASSLGGAEAFF. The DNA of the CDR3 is TGTGCCAGCAGCTTAGGAGGAGCTGAAGCTTTCTTT.

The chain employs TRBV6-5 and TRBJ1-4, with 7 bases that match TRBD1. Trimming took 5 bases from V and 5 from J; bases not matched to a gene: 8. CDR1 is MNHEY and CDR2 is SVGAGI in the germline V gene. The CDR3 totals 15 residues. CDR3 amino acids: CASSLRGTVNEKLFF. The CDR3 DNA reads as TGTGCCAGCAGTCTGCGAGGGACAGTAAATGAAAAACTGTTTTTT.

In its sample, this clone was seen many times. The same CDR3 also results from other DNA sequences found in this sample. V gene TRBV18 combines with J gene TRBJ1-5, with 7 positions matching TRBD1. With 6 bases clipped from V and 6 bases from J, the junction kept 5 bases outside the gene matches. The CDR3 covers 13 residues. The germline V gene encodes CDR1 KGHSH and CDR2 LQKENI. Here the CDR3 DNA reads TGTGCCAGCTCCCCAGGGGGGAGTCAGCCCCAGCATTTT. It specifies CASSPGGSQPQHF.

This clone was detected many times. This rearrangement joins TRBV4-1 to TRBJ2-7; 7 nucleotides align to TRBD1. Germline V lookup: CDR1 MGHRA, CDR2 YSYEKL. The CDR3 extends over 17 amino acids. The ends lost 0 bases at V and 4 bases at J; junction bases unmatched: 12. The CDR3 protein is CASSQDEGQRFLYEQYF. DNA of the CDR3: TGCGCCAGCAGCCAAGATGAGGGACAGCGGTTTCTATACGAGCAGTACTTC.

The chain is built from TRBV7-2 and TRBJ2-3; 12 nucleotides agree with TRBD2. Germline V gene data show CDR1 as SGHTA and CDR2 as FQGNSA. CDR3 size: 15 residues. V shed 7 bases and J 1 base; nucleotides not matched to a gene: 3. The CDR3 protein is CASTLAGGGTDTQYF. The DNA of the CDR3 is TGTGCCAGCACCCTAGCGGGAGGGGGCACAGATACGCAGTATTTT.

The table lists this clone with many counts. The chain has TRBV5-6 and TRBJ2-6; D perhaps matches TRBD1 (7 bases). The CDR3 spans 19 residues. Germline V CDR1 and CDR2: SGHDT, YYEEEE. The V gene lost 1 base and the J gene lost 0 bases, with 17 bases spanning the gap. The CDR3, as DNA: TGTGCCAGCAGCTTGCCGCGGGGACAGCGGATCTCTGGGGCCAACGTCCTGACTTTC. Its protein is CASSLPRGQRISGANVLTF.

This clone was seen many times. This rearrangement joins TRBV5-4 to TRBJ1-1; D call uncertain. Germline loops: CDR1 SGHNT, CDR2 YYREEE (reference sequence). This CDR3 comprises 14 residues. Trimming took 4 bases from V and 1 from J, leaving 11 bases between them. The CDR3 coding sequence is TGTGCCAGCAGCCCGAGATCGAAGAACACTGAAGCTTTCTTT. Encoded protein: CASSPRSKNTEAFF. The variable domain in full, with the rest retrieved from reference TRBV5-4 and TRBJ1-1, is ETGVTQSPTHLIKTRGQQVTLRCSSQSGHNTVSWYQQALGQGPQFIFQYYREEENGRGNFPPRFSGLQFPNYSSELNVNALELDDSALYLCASSPRSKNTEAFFGQGTRLTVV.

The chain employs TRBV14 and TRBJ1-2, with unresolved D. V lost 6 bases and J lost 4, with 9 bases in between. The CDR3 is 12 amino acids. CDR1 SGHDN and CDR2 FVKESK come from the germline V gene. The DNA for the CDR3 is TGTGCCAGCAGTCTCGGGGTCTATGGCTACACCTTC. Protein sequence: CASSLGVYGYTF.

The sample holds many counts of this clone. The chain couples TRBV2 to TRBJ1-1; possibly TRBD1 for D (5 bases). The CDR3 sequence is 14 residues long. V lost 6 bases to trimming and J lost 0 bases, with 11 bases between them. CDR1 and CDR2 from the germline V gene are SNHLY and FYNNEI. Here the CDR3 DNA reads TGTGCCAGCAGGGGCGGGGCGGTGAACACTGAAGCTTTCTTT. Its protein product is CASRGGAVNTEAFF.

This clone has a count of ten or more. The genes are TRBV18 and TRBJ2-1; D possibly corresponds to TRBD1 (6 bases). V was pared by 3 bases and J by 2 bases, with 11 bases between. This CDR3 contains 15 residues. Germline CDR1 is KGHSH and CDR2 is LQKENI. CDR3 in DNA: TGTGCCAGCTCACCCTCCGGGACAACCTACAATGAGCAGTTCTTC. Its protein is CASSPSGTTYNEQFF.

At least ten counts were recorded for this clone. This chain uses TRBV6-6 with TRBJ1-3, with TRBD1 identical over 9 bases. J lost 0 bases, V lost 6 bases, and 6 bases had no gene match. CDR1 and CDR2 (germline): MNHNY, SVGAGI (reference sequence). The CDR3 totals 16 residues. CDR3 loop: CASRDRDRVSGNTIYF. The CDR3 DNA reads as TGTGCCAGCAGGGACCGGGACAGGGTCTCTGGAAACACCATATATTTT.

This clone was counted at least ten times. CDR3 in amino acids: CASRFSRDTPYGYTF. In DNA, the CDR3 is TGTGCCAGCAGATTCTCCCGGGACACACCATATGGCTACACCTTC. The chain joins TRBV6-5 to TRBJ1-2; D is perhaps TRBD1 (6 bases). The CDR3 has 15 residues. Germline V gene lookup returns CDR1 MNHEY and CDR2 SVGAGI. The ends were cut back, 6 bases at V and 5 bases at J, with 19 bases in the middle.

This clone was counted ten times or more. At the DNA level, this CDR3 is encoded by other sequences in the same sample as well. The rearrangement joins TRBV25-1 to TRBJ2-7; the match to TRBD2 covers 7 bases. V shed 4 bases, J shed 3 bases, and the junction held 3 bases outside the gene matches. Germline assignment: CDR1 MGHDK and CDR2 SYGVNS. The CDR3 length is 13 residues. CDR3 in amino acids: CASSVGEGYEQYV. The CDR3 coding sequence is TGTGCCAGCAGTGTAGGGGAGGGCTACGAGCAGTACGTC.

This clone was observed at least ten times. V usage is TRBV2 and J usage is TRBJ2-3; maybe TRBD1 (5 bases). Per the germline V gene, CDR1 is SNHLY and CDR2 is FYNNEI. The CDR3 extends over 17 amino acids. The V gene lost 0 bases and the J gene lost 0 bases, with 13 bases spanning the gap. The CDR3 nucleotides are TGTGCCAGCAGTGAAGCTTCGACAGCCACTAGCACAGATACGCAGTATTTT. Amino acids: CASSEASTATSTDTQYF. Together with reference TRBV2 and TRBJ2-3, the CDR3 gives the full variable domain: EPEVTQTPSHQVTQMGQEVILRCVPISNHLYFYWYRQILGQKVEFLVSFYNNEISEKSEIFDDQFSVERPDGSNFTLKIRSTKLEDSAMYFCASSEASTATSTDTQYFGPGTRLTVL.

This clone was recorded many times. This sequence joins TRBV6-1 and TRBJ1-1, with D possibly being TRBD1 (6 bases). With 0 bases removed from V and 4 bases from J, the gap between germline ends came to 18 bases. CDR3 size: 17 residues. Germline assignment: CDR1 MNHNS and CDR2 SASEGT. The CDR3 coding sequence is TGTGCCAGCAGTGAAGCTGCAAACAGGGCGGTAGGCACTGAAGCTTTCTTT. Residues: CASSEAANRAVGTEAFF.

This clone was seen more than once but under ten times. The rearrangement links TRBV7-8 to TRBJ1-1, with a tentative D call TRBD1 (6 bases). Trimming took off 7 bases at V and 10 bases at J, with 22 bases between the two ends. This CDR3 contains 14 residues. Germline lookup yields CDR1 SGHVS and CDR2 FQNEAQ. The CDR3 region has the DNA TGTGCCAGCAACAGGGTTGCCGGCCCCATAGGAGCTTTCTTT. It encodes CASNRVAGPIGAFF.